This T cell receptor (beta chain) stems from a study of control samples from healthy donors and cancer patients. Measured with immunoSEQ multiplex PCR; TCRdb has only the in-frame clones, and not every one. The table includes some 150,000 clones, 91% detected once. This sequence was found in a man younger than 35 in good health. Sequenced material: blood.

The CDR3 loop reads CASSMEVRQPQHF. DNA of the CDR3: TGTGCCAGCAGTATGGAGGTGAGGCAGCCCCAGCATTTT. The gene calls are TRBV6-4 and TRBJ1-5; D gene unclear. Germline V gene lookup returns CDR1 MRHNA and CDR2 SNTAGT. CDR3 length: 13 amino acids. V was clipped by 5 bases and J by 7 bases, with 12 bases between them.